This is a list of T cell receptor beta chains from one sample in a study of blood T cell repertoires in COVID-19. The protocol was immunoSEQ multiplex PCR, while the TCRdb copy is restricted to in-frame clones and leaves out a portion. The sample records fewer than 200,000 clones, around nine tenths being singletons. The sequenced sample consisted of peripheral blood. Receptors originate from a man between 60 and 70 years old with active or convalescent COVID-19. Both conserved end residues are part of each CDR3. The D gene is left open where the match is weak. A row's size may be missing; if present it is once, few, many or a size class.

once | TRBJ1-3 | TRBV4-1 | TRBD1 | CASSQVRQGTGNTIYF | TGCGCCAGCAGCCAAGTTAGACAGGGTACTGGAAACACCATATATTTT
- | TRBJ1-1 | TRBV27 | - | CASSLQGFRTEAFF | TGTGCCAGCAGTCTGCAGGGGTTTCGGACTGAAGCTTTCTTT
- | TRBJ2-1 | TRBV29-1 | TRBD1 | CSVPGQGYNEQFF | TGCAGCGTCCCTGGACAGGGGTACAATGAGCAGTTCTTC
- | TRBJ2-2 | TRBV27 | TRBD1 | CASSLVGGNTGELFF | TGTGCCAGCAGTTTAGTAGGGGGCAACACCGGGGAGCTGTTTTTT
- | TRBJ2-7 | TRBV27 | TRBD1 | CASSVLLGTGVPYEQYF | TGTGCCAGCAGTGTCTTGCTCGGGACAGGGGTGCCCTACGAGCAGTACTTC
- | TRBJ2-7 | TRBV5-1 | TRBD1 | CASRRAGGDYEQYF | TGCGCCAGCAGAAGAGCAGGGGGCGACTACGAGCAGTACTTC
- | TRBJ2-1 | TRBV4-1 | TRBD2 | CASSQVGGWNEQFF | TGCGCCAGCAGCCAAGTGGGAGGGTGGAATGAGCAGTTCTTC
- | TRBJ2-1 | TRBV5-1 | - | CASSSSGSSYNEQFF | TGCGCCAGCAGCTCGAGCGGTAGCTCCTACAATGAGCAGTTCTTC
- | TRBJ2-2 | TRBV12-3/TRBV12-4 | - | CASSFDGIGELFF | TGTGCCAGCAGTTTCGACGGGATCGGGGAGCTGTTTTTT
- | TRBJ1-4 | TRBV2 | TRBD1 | CASRVTGQGNEKLFF | TGTGCCAGCAGGGTCACGGGACAGGGTAATGAAAAACTGTTTTTT
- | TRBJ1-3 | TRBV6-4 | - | CATTSPESGNTIYF | TGTGCCACCACATCCCCGGAGTCTGGAAACACCATATATTTT
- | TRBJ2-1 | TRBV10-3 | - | CAISGGISPNEQFF | TGTGCCATCAGTGGAGGGATTTCGCCCAATGAGCAGTTCTTC
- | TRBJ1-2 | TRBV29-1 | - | CSVEDRQSYGYTF | TGCAGCGTTGAAGATCGCCAGTCCTATGGCTACACCTTC
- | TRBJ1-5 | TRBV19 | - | CASSIGIWGLGNQPQHF | TGTGCCAGTAGTATAGGGATCTGGGGGCTTGGCAATCAGCCCCAGCATTTT
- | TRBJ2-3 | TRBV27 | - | CASSLQGYPTDTQYF | TGTGCCAGCAGTTTACAGGGATATCCCACAGATACGCAGTATTTT
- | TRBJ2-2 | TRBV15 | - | CATSRQIQFGGTGELFF | TGTGCCACCAGCAGACAGATACAATTTGGGGGGACCGGGGAGCTGTTTTTT
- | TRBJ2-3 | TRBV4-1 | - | CASSQASGPGHLISTDTQYF | TGCGCCAGCAGCCAAGCGTCGGGACCGGGACATTTAATAAGCACAGATACGCAGTATTTT
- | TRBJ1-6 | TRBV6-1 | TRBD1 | CASSDTGGDSPLHF | TGTGCCAGCAGTGACACAGGGGGCGATTCACCCCTCCACTTT
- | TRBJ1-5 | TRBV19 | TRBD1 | CASSQQGASNQPQHF | TGTGCCAGTAGCCAACAGGGGGCAAGCAATCAGCCCCAGCATTTT
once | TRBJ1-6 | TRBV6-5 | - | CASSRDNSPLHF | TGTGCCAGCAGTCGGGATAATTCACCCCTCCACTTT
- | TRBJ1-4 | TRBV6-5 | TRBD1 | CASRSIQGSNEKLFF | TGTGCCAGCAGGTCAATACAGGGGTCTAATGAAAAACTGTTTTTT
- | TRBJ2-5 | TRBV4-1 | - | CASSQVGQASETQYF | TGCGCCAGCAGCCAAGTGGGCCAGGCCTCGGAGACCCAGTACTTC
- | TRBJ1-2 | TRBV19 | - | CASRTGSGFYGYTF | TGTGCCAGTAGAACAGGGTCGGGTTTCTATGGCTACACCTTC
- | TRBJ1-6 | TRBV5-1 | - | CASSPQTVNGSPLHF | TGCGCCAGCAGCCCCCAGACAGTGAACGGGTCACCCCTCCACTTT
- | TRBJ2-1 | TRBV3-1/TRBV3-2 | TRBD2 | CASSQDNGGGHNEQFF | TGTGCCAGCAGCCAAGATAATGGCGGGGGGCACAATGAGCAGTTCTTC
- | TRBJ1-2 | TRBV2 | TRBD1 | CASRTPGQGDYGYTF | TGTGCCAGCAGAACCCCTGGACAGGGGGACTATGGCTACACCTTC
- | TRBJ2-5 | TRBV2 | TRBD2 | CASTGTSGVETQYF | TGTGCCAGCACCGGGACTAGCGGTGTCGAGACCCAGTACTTC
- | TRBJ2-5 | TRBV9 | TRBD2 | CASSSSGGLLETQYF | TGTGCCAGCAGCTCGAGCGGGGGGCTGTTGGAGACCCAGTACTTC
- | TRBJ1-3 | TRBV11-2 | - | CASSLSGNGNTIYF | TGTGCCAGCAGCTTAAGCGGAAACGGAAACACCATATATTTT
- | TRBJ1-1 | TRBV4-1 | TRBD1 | CASSHGAGGAGNTEAFF | TGCGCCAGCAGCCACGGAGCAGGGGGCGCCGGGAACACTGAAGCTTTCTTT
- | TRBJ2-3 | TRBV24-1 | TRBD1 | CATSDSYGTGRPDTQYF | TGTGCCACCAGTGATTCCTATGGGACAGGGAGGCCAGATACGCAGTATTTT
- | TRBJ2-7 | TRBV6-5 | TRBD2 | CASRSLAGGRYEQYF | TGTGCCAGCAGGTCATTGGCGGGGGGCCGCTACGAGCAGTACTTC